The source of this T cell receptor (beta chain) is a study of blood T cell repertoires in COVID-19. Germline CDR1 is SGHNT and CDR2 is YYREEE (reference sequence). V gave up 0 bases and J gave up 6 bases, with 15 bases separating them. There are 15 residues in the CDR3. This clone was seen ten or more times. Using immunoSEQ multiplex PCR, the repertoire was profiled, and TCRdb retains in-frame clones only, with some absent. The table includes some 460,000 clones, around nine tenths detected once. This TCR was sampled from a woman under 30 with acute COVID-19. The material sequenced was PBMCs or T cells enriched from blood (not recorded which). The chain has TRBV5-4 and TRBJ1-2; tentative D call: TRBD1 (5 bases). The CDR3 DNA is TGTGCCAGCAGCTTGGAACAGGCCCAAATGGATGGCTACACCTTC. Translating it yields CASSLEQAQMDGYTF.